A selection of T cell receptor beta chains follows, all from one sample in a study of cytomegalovirus exposure and HLA in healthy donors. Assay used: immunoSEQ multiplex PCR; TCRdb lists only in-frame clones, some missing. Among about 200,000 clones, roughly 83% were seen once, and the ten largest hold 0.71%. The sample taken for sequencing was PBMCs. The receptors were gathered from a boy aged 2-15 years in good health and CMV-seronegative. Each CDR3 is given with its conserved first and last residue. Some rows mark clone size as missing; the rest say once, few, many or name a class of expanded clone.

>TRBJ2-2|TRBV2|NA
CASSGEGLNTGELFF
>TRBJ2-3|TRBV7-2|NA
CASSLTVGSDTQYF
>TRBJ1-1|TRBV6-1|NA
CASSLQGRNTEAFF
>TRBJ1-4|TRBV11-2|NA
CASSFSRGPEKLFF
>TRBJ2-7|TRBV12-5|NA
CASARGGAHEQYF
>TRBJ1-5|TRBV6-1|NA
CASSATDNQPQHF
>TRBJ1-3|TRBV5-6|once
CASSFSPQGLATGNTIYF
>TRBJ2-1|TRBV11-2|NA
CAAQGSGNEQFF
>TRBJ2-3|TRBV10-1|NA
CASSERGADTQYF
>TRBJ2-6|TRBV5-1|NA
CASSLARGAGANVLTF
>TRBJ2-5|TRBV6-5|NA
CASKIRGGLETQYF
>TRBJ1-2|TRBV7-9|NA
CASSLGTGGSKGGYTF
>TRBJ1-2|TRBV6-5|NA
CASRYGQGNYGYTF
>TRBJ1-2|TRBV7-6|NA
CASADSGAFGYTF
>TRBJ1-1|TRBV25-1|few
CASSLGGSTEAFF
>TRBJ2-1|TRBV11-3|NA
CASSFGGGGRDEQFF
>TRBJ1-3|TRBV7-9|NA
CASSPTGGFSGNTIYF
>TRBJ2-3|TRBV14|NA
CASSQLLDSVGTDTQYF
>TRBJ1-4|TRBV28|once
CASSSGTGSHLSDEKLFF
>TRBJ1-4|TRBV11-2|NA
CASSLARGQGNEKLFF
>TRBJ2-1|TRBV18|NA
CASRGIAGVNNEQFF
>TRBJ2-2|TRBV6-1|few
CASSEDRDYANTGELFF
>TRBJ2-7|TRBV5-6|NA
CASSLVASSYEQYF
>TRBJ2-1|TRBV6-6|NA
CASSRGQGAFF
>TRBJ2-7|TRBV5-1|NA
CASSLESSRRGGVYEQYF
>TRBJ2-7|TRBV7-9|NA
CASSLGPKPYEQYF
>TRBJ2-1|TRBV10-3|few
CAISGTSGGWDEQFF
>TRBJ2-1|TRBV5-1|NA
CASSLPSGGADEQFF
>TRBJ1-1|TRBV29-1|NA
CSVDATEMNTEAFF
>NA|TRBV29-1|NA
CSVELSLAGAYEQYF
>TRBJ1-6|TRBV2|few
CASSERQISPLHF
>TRBJ2-5|TRBV9|NA
CASSVGQRGETQYF
>TRBJ2-1|TRBV5-1|NA
CASSLWTSDNEQFF
>TRBJ2-1|TRBV4-2|NA
CASSQPGTGPYNEQFF
>TRBJ2-3|TRBV11-3|NA
CASSSIAGRTDTQYF
>TRBJ2-7|TRBV7-9|NA
CASSRTKGATYEQYF
>TRBJ2-1|TRBV30|NA
CAWRGSGRGGEQFF
>TRBJ1-5|TRBV19|NA
CASSTTLGQGAQPQHF
>TRBJ1-4|TRBV5-1|few
CASSLGQSTNEKLFF
>TRBJ2-6|TRBV6-5|once
CASSYVLSGANVLTF
>TRBJ2-1|TRBV4-2|NA
CASSQVGTPKNSQFF
>TRBJ1-1|TRBV29-1|NA
CSSDRAVVNTEAFF
>TRBJ2-7|TRBV6-1|NA
CASARDDIPEYEQYF
>TRBJ1-1|TRBV30|NA
CAWDRAGTEAFF
>TRBJ2-1|TRBV5-1|NA
CASSPRQGGMGEQFF
>TRBJ2-1|TRBV7-8|NA
CASSTTSGSRNEQFF
>TRBJ2-7|TRBV30|once
CAWSEGLAGGAYEQYF
>TRBJ1-3|TRBV30|NA
CAWAKTGNTGNTIYF
>TRBJ2-2|TRBV10-3|NA
CAISGLAETGELFF
>TRBJ2-1|TRBV5-1|NA
CASSLETGSYNEQFF
>TRBJ2-7|TRBV6-1|NA
CASRLGQGFSYEQYF
>TRBJ2-7|TRBV13|NA
CASSLGIGYEQYF
>TRBJ1-1|TRBV2|few
CASPAGGLTEAFF